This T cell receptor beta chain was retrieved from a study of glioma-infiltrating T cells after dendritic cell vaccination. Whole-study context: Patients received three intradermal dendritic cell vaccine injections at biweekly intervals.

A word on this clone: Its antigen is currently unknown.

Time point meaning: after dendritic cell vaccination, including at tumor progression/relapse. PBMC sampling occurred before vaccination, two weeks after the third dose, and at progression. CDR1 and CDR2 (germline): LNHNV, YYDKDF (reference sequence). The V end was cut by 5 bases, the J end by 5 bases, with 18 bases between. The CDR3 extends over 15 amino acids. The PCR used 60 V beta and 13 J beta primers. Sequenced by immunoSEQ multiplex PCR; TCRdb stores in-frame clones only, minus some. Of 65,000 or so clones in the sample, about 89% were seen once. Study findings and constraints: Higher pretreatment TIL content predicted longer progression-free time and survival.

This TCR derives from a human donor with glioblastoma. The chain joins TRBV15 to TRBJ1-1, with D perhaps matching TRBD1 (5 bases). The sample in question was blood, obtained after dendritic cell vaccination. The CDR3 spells CATSPGGGGETEAFF. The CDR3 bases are TGTGCCACCAGCCCTGGGGGGGGAGGGGAAACTGAAGCTTTCTTT.